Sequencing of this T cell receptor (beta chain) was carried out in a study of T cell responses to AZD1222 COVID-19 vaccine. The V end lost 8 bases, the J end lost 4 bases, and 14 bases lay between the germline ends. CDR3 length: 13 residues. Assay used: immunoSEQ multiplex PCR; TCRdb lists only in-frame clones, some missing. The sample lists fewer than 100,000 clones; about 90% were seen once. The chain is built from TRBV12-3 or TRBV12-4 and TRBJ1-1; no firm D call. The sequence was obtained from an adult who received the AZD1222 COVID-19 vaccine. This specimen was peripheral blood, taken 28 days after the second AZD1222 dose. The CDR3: CASAARVSTEAFF. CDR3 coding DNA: TGTGCCAGCGCCGCGCGGGTCAGCACTGAAGCTTTCTTT.